This TCR beta chain was profiled in a study of Tregs in tolerant kidney transplant recipients. This clone was seen only a few times. The CDR3 sequence is 17 residues long. The trim removed 5 bases at V and 7 bases at J, leaving 12 bases unmatched. Germline V CDR1 and CDR2: LNHDA, SQIVND (reference sequence). Thawed PBMCs were FACS-sorted into unstimulated CD4+CD25+CD127- regulatory T cells, CD4+CD25- non-regulatory cells, CD4 and CD8 cells. An overnight rest at 37°C with 150 to 250 IU/ml IL-2 preceded regulatory T cell sorting from thawed PBMCs. The protocol was immunoSEQ multiplex PCR, while the TCRdb copy is restricted to in-frame clones and leaves out a portion. The sample lists around 66,000 clones; around 85% were seen once.

J is TRBJ2-1 and V is TRBV19; 12 bases align to TRBD2. Material: Tregs from blood, obtained before the transplant. The origin of this receptor is a human donor who received a combined kidney and bone marrow transplant. This chain's CDR3 is CASSLGPSGGARNEQFF. CDR3 coding DNA: TGTGCCAGTAGTCTAGGTCCTAGCGGGGGGGCGAGAAATGAGCAGTTCTTC.